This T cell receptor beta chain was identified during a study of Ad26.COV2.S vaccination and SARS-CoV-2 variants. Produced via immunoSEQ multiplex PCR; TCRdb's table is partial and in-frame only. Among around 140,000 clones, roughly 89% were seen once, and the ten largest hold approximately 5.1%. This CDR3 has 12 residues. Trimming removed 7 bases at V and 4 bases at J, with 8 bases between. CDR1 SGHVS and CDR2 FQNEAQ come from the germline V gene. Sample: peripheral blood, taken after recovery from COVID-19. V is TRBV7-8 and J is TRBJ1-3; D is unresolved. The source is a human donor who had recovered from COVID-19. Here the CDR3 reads CASTDGGNTIYF. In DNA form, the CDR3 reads TGTGCCAGCACCGATGGAGGAAACACCATATATTTT.